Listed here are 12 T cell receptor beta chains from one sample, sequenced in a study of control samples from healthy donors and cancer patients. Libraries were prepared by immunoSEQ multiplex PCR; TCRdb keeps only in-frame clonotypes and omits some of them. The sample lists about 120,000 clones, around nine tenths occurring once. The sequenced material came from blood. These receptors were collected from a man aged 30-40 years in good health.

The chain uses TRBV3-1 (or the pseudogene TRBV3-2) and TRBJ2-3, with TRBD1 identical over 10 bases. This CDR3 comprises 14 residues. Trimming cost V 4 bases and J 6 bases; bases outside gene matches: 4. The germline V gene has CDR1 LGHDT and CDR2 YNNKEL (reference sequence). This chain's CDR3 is CASSLRTGGDTQYF. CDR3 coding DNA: TGTGCCAGCAGCCTACGGACAGGGGGGGATACGCAGTATTTT.

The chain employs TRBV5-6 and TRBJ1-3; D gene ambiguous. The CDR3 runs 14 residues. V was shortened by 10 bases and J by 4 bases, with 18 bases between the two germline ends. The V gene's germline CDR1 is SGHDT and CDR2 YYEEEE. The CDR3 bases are TGTGCCTCACTCCGTAAGGTGGCCGGAAACACCATATATTTT. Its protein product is CASLRKVAGNTIYF.

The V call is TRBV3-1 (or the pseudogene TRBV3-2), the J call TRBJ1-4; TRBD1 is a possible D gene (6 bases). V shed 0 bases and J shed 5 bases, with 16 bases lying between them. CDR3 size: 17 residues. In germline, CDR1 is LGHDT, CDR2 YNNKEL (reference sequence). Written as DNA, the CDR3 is TGTGCCAGCAGCCAAGAGAGGGCGGGGGGCAGGAATGAAAAACTGTTTTTT. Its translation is CASSQERAGGRNEKLFF.

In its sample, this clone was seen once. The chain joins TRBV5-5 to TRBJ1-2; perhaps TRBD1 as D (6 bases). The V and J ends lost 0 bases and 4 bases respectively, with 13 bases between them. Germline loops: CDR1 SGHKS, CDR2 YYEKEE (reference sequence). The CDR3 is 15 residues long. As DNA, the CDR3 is TGTGCCAGCAGCTTGGGGGCTGGACAGCCCTATGGCTACACCTTC. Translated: CASSLGAGQPYGYTF.

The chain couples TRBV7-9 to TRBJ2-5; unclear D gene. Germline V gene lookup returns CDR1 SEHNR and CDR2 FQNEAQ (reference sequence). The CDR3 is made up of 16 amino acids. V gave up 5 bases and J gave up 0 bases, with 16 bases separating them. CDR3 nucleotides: TGTGCCAGCAGCCCAAGGCCCGGTACCAACCAAGAGACCCAGTACTTC. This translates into CASSPRPGTNQETQYF.

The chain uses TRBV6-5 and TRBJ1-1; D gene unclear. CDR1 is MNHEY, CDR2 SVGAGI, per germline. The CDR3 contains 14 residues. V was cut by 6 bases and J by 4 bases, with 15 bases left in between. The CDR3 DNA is TGTGCCAGCAGCACCTCGGACTTGAGCACTGAAGCTTTCTTT. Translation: CASSTSDLSTEAFF.

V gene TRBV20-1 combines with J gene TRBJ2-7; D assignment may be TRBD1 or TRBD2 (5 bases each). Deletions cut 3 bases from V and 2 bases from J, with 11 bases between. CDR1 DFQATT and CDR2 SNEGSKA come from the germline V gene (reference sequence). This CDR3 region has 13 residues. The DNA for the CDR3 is TGCAGTGCTAGTAGCGACAGAGCCTACGAGCAGTACTTC. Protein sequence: CSASSDRAYEQYF.

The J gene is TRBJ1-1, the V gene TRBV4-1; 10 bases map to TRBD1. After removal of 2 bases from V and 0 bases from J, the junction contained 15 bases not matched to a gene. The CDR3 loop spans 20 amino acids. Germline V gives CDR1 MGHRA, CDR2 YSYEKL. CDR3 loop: CASSQRGGGQGSTMNTEAFF. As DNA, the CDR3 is TGCGCCAGCAGCCAAAGAGGGGGGGGACAGGGGTCCACGATGAACACTGAAGCTTTCTTT.

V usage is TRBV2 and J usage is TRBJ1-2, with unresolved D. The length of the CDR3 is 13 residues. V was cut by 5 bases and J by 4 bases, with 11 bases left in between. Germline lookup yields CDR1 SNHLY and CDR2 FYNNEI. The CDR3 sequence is CASSLASLYGYTF. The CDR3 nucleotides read TGTGCCAGCAGTTTAGCCAGCCTCTATGGCTACACCTTC.

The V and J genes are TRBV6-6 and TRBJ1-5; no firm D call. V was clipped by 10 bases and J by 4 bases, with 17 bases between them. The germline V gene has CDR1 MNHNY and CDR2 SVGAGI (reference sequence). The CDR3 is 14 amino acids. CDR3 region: CATSAGIRNQPQHF. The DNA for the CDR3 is TGTGCCACGTCGGCGGGGATCCGGAATCAGCCCCAGCATTTT.

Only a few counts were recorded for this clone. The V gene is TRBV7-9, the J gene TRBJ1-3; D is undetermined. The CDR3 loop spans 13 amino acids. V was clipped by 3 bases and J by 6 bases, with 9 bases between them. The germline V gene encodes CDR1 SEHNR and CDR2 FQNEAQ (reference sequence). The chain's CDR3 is CASSLEEANTIYF. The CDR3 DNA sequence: TGTGCCAGCAGCTTGGAGGAGGCAAACACCATATATTTT.

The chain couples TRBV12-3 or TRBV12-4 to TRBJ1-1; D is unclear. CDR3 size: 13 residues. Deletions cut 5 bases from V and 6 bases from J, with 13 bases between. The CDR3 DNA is TGTGCCAGCAGTGCCGCCAACTCCGCTGAAGCTTTCTTT. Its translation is CASSAANSAEAFF.